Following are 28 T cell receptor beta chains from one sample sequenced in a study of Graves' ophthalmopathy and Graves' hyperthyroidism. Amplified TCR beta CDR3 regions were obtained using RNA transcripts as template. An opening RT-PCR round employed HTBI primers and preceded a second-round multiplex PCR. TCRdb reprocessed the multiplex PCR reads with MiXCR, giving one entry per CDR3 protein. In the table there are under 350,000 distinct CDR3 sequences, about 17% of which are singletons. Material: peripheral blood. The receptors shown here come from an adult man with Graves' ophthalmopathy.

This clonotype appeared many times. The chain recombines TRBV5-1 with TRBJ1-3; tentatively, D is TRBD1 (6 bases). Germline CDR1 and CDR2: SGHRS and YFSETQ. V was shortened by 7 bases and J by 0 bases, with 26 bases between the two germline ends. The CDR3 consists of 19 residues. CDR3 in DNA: TGCGCCAGCCGACGCGCCGGAGGCTCGACAGGCACCTCTGGAAACACCATATATTTT. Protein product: CASRRAGGSTGTSGNTIYF.

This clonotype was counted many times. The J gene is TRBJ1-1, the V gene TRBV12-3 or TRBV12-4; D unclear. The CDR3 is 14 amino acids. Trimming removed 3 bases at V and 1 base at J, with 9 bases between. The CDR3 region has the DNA TGTGCCAGCAGTTTCCGACGGTCGAACACTGAAGCTTTCTTT. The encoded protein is CASSFRRSNTEAFF.

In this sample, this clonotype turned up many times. Here the CDR3 reads CASSTNSGSYEQYF. CDR3 DNA sequence: TGCGCCAGCAGCACCAATAGCGGGAGCTACGAGCAGTACTTC. The genes are TRBV5-1 and TRBJ2-7; 9 positions match TRBD2. V dropped 4 bases and J dropped 3; count of bases not matched to a gene: 5. CDR1 SGHRS and CDR2 YFSETQ come from the germline V gene. The CDR3 runs to 14 residues.

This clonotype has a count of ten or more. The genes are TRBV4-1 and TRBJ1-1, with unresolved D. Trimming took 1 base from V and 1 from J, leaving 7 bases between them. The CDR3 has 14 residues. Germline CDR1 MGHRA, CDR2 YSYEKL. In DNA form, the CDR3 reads TGCGCCAGCAGCCAAGGGATCCGGAACACTGAAGCTTTCTTT. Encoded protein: CASSQGIRNTEAFF.

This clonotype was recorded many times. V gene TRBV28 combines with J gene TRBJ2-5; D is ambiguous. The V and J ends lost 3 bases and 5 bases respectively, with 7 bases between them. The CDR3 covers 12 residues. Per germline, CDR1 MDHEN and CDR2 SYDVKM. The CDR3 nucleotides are TGTGCCAGCAGTTTCCCCAGGGAGACCCAGTACTTC. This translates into CASSFPRETQYF.

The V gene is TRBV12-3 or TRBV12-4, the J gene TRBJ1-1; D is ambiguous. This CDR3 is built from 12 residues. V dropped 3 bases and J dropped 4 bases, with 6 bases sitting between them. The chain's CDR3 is CASSLRPTEAFF. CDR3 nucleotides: TGTGCCAGCAGTTTGAGACCCACTGAAGCTTTCTTT.

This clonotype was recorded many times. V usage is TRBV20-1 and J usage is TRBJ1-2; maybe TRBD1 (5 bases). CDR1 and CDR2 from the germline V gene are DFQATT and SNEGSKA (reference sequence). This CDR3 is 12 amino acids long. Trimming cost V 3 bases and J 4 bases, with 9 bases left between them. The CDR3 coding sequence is TGCAGTGCTAGCGGCAGGGTCTATGGCTACACCTTC. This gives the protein CSASGRVYGYTF.

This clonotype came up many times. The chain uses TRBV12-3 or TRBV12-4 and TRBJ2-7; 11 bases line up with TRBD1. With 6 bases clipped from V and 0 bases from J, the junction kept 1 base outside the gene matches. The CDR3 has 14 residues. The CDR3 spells CASRGTGGSYEQYF. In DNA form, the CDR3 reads TGTGCCAGCAGAGGGACAGGGGGCTCCTACGAGCAGTACTTC.

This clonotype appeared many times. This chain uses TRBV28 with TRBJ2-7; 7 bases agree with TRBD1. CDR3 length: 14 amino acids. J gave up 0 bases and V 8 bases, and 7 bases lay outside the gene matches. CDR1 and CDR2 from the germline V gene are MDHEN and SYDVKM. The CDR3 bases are TGTGCCAGCCGTGACAGGGCGAGCTCCTACGAGCAGTACTTC. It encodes CASRDRASSYEQYF.

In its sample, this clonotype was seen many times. Written as DNA, the CDR3 is TGTGCCAGCAGTGAATGGACAGGGGTTCAGCCCCAGCATTTT. Protein sequence: CASSEWTGVQPQHF. V usage is TRBV6-1 and J usage is TRBJ1-5, with TRBD1 matching 9 bases. The CDR3 is 14 residues long. Germline V gene lookup returns CDR1 MNHNS and CDR2 SASEGT. With 2 bases clipped from V and 6 bases from J, the junction kept 2 bases outside the gene matches.

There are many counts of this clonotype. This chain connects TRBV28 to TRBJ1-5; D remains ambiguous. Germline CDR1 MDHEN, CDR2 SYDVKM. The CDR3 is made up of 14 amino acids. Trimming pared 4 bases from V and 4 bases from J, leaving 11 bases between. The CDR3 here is CASSSLIENQPQHF. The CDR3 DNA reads TGTGCCAGCAGTTCTCTAATCGAGAATCAGCCCCAGCATTTT.

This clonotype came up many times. The CDR3 DNA reads as TGTGCCAGCAACCGGGACAGCGCCAAAAACATTCAGTACTTC. This translates into CASNRDSAKNIQYF. The chain has TRBV9 and TRBJ2-4, with 7 positions matching TRBD1. The trim removed 6 bases at V and 1 base at J, leaving 4 bases unmatched. CDR1 and CDR2 from the germline V gene are SGDLS and YYNGEE. The CDR3 length is 14 residues.

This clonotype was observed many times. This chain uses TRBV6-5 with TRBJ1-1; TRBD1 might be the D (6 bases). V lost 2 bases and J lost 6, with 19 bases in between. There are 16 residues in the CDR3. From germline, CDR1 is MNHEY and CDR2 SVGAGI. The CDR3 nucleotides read TGTGCCAGCAGTTACCCAGTCACCGGGGGCTTTTCTGAAGCTTTCTTT. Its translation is CASSYPVTGGFSEAFF.

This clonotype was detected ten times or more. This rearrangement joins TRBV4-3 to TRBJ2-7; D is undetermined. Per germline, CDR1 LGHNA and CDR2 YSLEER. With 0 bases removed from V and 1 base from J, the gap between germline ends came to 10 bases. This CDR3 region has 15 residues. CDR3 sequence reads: CASSQDATESYEQYF. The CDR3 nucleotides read TGCGCCAGCAGCCAAGATGCGACGGAATCCTACGAGCAGTACTTC.

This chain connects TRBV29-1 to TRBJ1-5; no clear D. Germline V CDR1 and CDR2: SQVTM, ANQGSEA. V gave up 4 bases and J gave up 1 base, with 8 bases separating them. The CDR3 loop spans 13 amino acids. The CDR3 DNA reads TGCAGCGTTGGCGAGGCCAGCAATCAGCCCCAGCATTTT. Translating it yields CSVGEASNQPQHF. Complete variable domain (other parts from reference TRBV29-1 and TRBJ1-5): SAVISQKPSRDICQRGTSLTIQCQVDSQVTMMFWYRQQPGQSLTLIATANQGSEATYESGFVIDKFPISRPNLTFSTLTVSNMSPEDSSIYLCSVGEASNQPQHFGDGTRLSIL.

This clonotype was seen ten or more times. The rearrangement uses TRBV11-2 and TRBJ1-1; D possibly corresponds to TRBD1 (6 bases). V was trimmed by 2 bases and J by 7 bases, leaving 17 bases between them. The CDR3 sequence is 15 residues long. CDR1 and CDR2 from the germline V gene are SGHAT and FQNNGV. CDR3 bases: TGTGCCAGCAGCTTAAACTCTAATGGGGGCAGTGAAGCTTTCTTT. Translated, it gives CASSLNSNGGSEAFF.

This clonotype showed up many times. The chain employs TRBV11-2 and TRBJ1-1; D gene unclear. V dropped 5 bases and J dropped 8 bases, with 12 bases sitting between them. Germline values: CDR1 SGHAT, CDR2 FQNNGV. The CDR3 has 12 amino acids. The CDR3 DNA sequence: TGTGCCAGCAGCCCCCATTTGGGAGAAGCTTTCTTT. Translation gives CASSPHLGEAFF.

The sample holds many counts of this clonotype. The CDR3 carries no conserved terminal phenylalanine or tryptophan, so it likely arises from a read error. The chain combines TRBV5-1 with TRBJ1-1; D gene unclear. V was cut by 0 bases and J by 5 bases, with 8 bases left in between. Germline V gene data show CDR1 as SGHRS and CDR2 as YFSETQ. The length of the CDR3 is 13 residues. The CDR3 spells CASSLEVGTEAFL. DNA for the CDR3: TGCGCCAGCAGCTTGGAGGTGGGGACTGAAGCTTTCCTT.

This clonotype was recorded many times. CDR3 protein: CASSYRTGQETQYF. CDR3 DNA: TGTGCCAGCAGTTACCGGACAGGACAAGAGACCCAGTACTTC. The chain combines TRBV6-5 with TRBJ2-5; 7 bases match TRBD1. V shed 2 bases, J shed 2 bases, and the junction held 2 bases outside the gene matches. Germline V gene data show CDR1 as MNHEY and CDR2 as SVGAGI. This CDR3 comprises 14 residues.

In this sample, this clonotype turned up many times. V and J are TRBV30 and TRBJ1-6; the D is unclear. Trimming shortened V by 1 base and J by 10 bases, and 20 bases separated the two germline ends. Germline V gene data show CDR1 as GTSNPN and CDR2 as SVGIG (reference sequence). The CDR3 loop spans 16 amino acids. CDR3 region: CAWSDLKPMVGSPLHF. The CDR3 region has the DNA TGTGCCTGGAGTGATTTAAAGCCGATGGTTGGGTCACCCCTCCACTTT.

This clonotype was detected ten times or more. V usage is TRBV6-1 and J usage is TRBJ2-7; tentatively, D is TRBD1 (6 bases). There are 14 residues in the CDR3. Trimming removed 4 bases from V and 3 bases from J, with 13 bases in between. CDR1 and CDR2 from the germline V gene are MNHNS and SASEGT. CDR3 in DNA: TGTGCCAGCAGTGGTCGGACAGAAAACTACGAGCAGTACTTC. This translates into CASSGRTENYEQYF.

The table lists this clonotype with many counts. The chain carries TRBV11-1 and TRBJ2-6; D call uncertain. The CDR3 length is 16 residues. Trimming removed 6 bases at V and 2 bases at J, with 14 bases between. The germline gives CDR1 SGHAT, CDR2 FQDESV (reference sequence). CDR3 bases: TGTGCCAGCAGTTTAAGGTTAGCCCCTGGGGCCAACGTCCTGACTTTC. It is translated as CASSLRLAPGANVLTF.

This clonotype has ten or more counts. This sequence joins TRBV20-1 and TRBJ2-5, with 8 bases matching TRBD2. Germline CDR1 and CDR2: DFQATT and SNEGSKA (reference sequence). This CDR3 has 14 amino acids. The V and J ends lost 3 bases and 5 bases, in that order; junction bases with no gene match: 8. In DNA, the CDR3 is TGCAGTGCTAGCATCGGGGGGGCCCTGGAGACCCAGTACTTC. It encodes CSASIGGALETQYF.

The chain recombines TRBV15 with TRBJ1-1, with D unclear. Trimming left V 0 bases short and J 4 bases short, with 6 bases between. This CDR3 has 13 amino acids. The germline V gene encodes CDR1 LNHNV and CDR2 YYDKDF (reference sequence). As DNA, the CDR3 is TGTGCCACCAGCAGAGATCGTCGCACTGAAGCTTTCTTT. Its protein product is CATSRDRRTEAFF.

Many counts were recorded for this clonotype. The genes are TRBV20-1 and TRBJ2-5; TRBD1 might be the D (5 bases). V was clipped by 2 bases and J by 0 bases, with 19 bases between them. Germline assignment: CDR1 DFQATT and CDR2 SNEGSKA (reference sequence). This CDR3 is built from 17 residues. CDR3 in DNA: TGCAGTGCTAGATCAGCCAGGGCCCTAATAGACCAAGAGACCCAGTACTTC. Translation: CSARSARALIDQETQYF.

The CDR3 DNA is TGTGCCAGCAGTTTCCGGGACTTCCAAGAGACCCAGTACTTC. It specifies CASSFRDFQETQYF. The rearrangement joins TRBV12-3 or TRBV12-4 to TRBJ2-5; D might be TRBD2 (6 bases). This CDR3 region has 14 residues. V shed 3 bases and J shed 1 base, with 9 bases lying between them.

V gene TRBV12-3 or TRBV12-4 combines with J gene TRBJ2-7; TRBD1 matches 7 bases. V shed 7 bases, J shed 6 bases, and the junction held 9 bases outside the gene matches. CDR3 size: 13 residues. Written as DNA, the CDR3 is TGTGCCAGCACTAGACAGGGCCTTCTCGAGCAGTACTTC. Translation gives CASTRQGLLEQYF.

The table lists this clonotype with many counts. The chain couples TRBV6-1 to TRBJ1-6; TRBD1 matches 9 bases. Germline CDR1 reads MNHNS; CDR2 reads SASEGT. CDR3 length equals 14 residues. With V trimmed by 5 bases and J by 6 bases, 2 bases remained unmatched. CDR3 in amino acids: CASSRTGVNSPLHF. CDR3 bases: TGTGCCAGCAGTAGGACAGGGGTTAATTCACCCCTCCACTTT.